A selection of T cell receptor beta chains follows, all from one sample in a study of blood T cell repertoires in COVID-19. Libraries were prepared by immunoSEQ multiplex PCR; TCRdb keeps only in-frame clonotypes and omits some of them. The sample holds a few hundred thousand clones; about 88% are singletons and the top ten take roughly 4%. The sequenced sample was peripheral blood. These receptors were taken from a man between 60 and 70 years old who had recovered from COVID-19. Both conserved end residues are trimmed from each CDR3. A D gene is named only where the DNA matches it firmly. Not all rows give a size; the values are once, few, many and, for expanded clones, a class.

v_call clone_size d_call cdr3_aa
TRBV3-1/TRBV3-2 . . ASSQDIRRGQYNPYEQY
TRBV5-1 . . ASSLGPGETQY
TRBV5-1 . . ASSFGRAGTGELF
TRBV5-4 . . ASSPPTVDFYGYT
TRBV4-1 . TRBD1 ASSQDGDRVYEQY
TRBV6-5 . TRBD2 ASLVLADQETQY
TRBV5-1 . . ASSLGDLNTGELF
TRBV3-1/TRBV3-2 . . ASRRTGELF
TRBV3-1/TRBV3-2 . TRBD1 ASSADRISYNEQF
TRBV10-3 . TRBD2 AISDPGTSGGVYNEQF
TRBV5-4 . TRBD1 ASSFLTGESYNSPLH
TRBV27 . . ASSLHSLYGYT
TRBV9 . . ASSVGADSYEQY
TRBV29-1 . . SVGGQGSNYEQY
TRBV30 once TRBD2 ALIAGGPTGELF
TRBV11-2 . . ASSQIVANSPLH
TRBV5-8 . TRBD2 ASSLGLAGGLYNEQF
TRBV7-6 . TRBD1 ASSLGDRVRETQY
TRBV14 . . ASSQDEGRGALTSYEQY
TRBV19 . . ASRRQPGSYEQY
TRBV7-9 . TRBD2 ASSPPSGGDEQF
TRBV10-3 once . AISDGGWGYGYT
TRBV7-2 . TRBD2 ASSLGGLAMRETQY
TRBV11-2 . . ASSFGLNTDTQY
TRBV27 . TRBD2 ASNPGLALQETQY
TRBV7-8 . TRBD2 ASIPGGDLDEQF
TRBV6-5 . . ASSYDTHSYEQY
TRBV19 few . ASKEGQVNQPQH
TRBV5-1 . . ASSYWGQGSRSTEAF
TRBV7-9 . TRBD2 ASSRPGLAGVSSYNEQF
TRBV27 . . ASSTGSIYTGELF
TRBV7-3 . TRBD1 ASSRDRVNTEAF
TRBV11-2 once TRBD2 ASSSRGGANNEQF
TRBV18 . . ASSPRLLRQENTGELF
TRBV10-2 once . ASRGPGNTIY
TRBV27 . . ASSPAPGIFYEQY
TRBV18 . TRBD2 ASSPSGTSPTPQY
TRBV5-1 . TRBD1 ASSPGGSRQNTGELF
TRBV7-2 . TRBD1 ASSLDRGYGNQPQH
TRBV7-2 . TRBD1 ASSQTGNQPQH
TRBV2 . TRBD1 ASSDGTGGQPQH
TRBV10-3 . . AISEGRGSSSYEQY
TRBV30 . TRBD1 AWSTHPQGVKGKLF
TRBV4-2 . . ASSPPGTQRDEQF
TRBV2 . TRBD2 ASSADAGGAYYEQF
TRBV19 . TRBD1 ASSISRTGVNQPQH
TRBV6-6 . . ASSSPGSLGNEQF
TRBV3-1/TRBV3-2 . TRBD1 ASSRTGGYNSYEQY
TRBV12-3/TRBV12-4 . . ASSSLAQETQY
TRBV19 . TRBD1 ASKPRTGAVVGSPLH
TRBV6-2/TRBV6-3 few . ASSYSGGHAYTDTQY
TRBV23-1 . TRBD1 AIRQGLVFYGYT
TRBV5-5 . TRBD1 ASSLGTGGFYDYGYT
TRBV5-1 . TRBD1 ASRLGQGFTEAF
TRBV19 . . ASSIGGTGNTIY
TRBV16 . TRBD1 ASSLQQGGGNTIY
TRBV29-1 . TRBD1 SVPGQGPDTQY
TRBV3-1/TRBV3-2 . TRBD2 ASSPSGGWTGELF